A single sample gave rise to the 2 T cell receptor beta chains below, sequenced in a study of vaccination effects on CD4 cells after COVID-19. The table came from immunoSEQ multiplex PCR; TCRdb's copy has only in-frame clones and leaves some out. The sample includes around 49,000 clones, roughly 75% of them seen just once. Pools of viral peptides were used by the ViraFEST assay to expand antigen-specific CD4+ T cells ahead of sequencing. The authors isolated CD4+ T cells after around 11 days of culture. Infection with SARS-CoV-2 occurred in the person between March and December 2020, and PCR confirmed it. Their antigens are not known. The sequencing used CD4+ T cells from PBMCs cultured with a peptide pool, collected before COVID-19 vaccination. The receptors were sampled from a human donor who had a prior SARS-CoV-2 infection.

V and J are TRBV18 and TRBJ2-7; D is undetermined. Trimming pared 2 bases from V and 3 bases from J, leaving 14 bases between. The CDR3 has 15 residues. Germline CDR1 and CDR2: KGHSH and LQKENI. DNA for the CDR3: TGTGCCAGCTCACCAGGCCGGATAAGCGTCTACGAGCAGTACTTC. Its translation: CASSPGRISVYEQYF. Full variable domain (missing parts from reference TRBV18 and TRBJ2-7): NAGVMQNPRHLVRRRGQEARLRCSPMKGHSHVYWYRQLPEEGLKFMVYLQKENIIDESGMPKERFSAEFPKEGPSILRIQQVVRGDSAAYFCASSPGRISVYEQYFGPGTRLTVT.

The J gene is TRBJ1-6, the V gene TRBV2; D possibly corresponds to TRBD1 (5 bases). Trimming removed 5 bases at V and 9 bases at J, with 17 bases between. The CDR3 sequence is 15 residues long. From germline, CDR1 is SNHLY and CDR2 FYNNEI. CDR3 nucleotides: TGTGCCAGCAGTACGTTCGGCAGGGAAGGTTCACCCCTCCACTTT. Its translation is CASSTFGREGSPLHF.